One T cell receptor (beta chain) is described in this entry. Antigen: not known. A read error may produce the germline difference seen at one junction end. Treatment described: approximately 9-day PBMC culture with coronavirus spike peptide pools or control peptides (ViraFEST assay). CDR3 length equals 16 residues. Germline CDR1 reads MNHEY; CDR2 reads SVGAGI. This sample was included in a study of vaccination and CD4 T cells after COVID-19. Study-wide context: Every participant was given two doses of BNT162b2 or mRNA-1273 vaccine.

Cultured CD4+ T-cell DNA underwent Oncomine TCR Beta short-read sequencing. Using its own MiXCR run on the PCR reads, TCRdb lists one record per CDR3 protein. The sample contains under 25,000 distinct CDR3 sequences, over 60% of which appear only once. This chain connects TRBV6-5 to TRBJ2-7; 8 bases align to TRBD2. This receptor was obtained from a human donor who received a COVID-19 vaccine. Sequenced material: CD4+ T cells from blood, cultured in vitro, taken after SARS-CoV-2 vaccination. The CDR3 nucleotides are TGTGCCAGCAGTTTAAATAGCGGGGTGGCCACCTACAAGCAGTACTTC. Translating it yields CASSLNSGVATYKQYF.